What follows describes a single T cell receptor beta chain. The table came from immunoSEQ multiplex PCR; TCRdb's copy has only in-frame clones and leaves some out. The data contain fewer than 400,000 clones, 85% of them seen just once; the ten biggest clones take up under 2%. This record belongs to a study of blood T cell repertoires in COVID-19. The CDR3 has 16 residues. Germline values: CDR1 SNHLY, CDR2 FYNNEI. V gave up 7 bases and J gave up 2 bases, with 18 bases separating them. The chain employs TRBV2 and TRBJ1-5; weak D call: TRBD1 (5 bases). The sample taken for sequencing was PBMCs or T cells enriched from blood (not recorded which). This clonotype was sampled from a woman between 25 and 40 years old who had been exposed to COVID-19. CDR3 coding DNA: TGTGCCAGCACAGCATCAGGGTTTGGCGGCAATCAGCCCCAGCATTTT. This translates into CASTASGFGGNQPQHF.